The rows below give T cell receptor beta chains drawn from one sample of a study of T cell changes during pregnancy in multiple sclerosis. Assay: immunoSEQ multiplex PCR; the TCRdb copy retains only in-frame clones and omits some. Among tens of thousands of clones listed, 93% were seen once. This material consisted of peripheral blood, taken in the second trimester of pregnancy. The receptors here all came from a female donor with multiple sclerosis, enrolled in a pregnancy study. The CDR3 runs from the conserved cysteine through the conserved F or W. A D gene is named only where the DNA matches it firmly. Clone size appears in some rows only: once, few, many, or a class for an expanded clone.

CDR3aa	CDR3nt	d_gene	v_gene	j_gene	abundance
CAWTGYNSPLHF	TGTGCCTGGACAGGGTATAATTCACCCCTCCACTTT	NA	TRBV30	TRBJ1-6	NA
CASSLESGAVPRIF	TGTGCCAGCAGCTTGGAATCCGGAGCAGTCCCTCGCATCTTC	NA	TRBV7-2	TRBJ2-1	NA
CASRTGEETQYF	TGTGCCAGCAGGACGGGGGAAGAGACCCAGTACTTC	NA	TRBV5-4	TRBJ2-5	NA
CASSTRDRETQYF	TGCGCCAGCAGCACCCGGGACAGAGAGACCCAGTACTTC	TRBD1	TRBV5-1	TRBJ2-5	NA
CASSHLGGGRANEQFF	TGCGCCAGCAGCCACTTGGGCGGCGGGAGGGCAAATGAGCAGTTCTTC	TRBD2	TRBV4-1	TRBJ2-1	NA
CASSPGTFTDTQYF	TGTGCCAGCAGCCCGGGGACTTTCACAGATACGCAGTATTTT	NA	TRBV5-6	TRBJ2-3	NA
CASSLPGASEQYF	TGTGCCAGCAGCTTGCCAGGGGCAAGCGAGCAGTACTTC	NA	TRBV5-4	TRBJ2-7	NA
CAWSVWRGSDTQYF	TGTGCCTGGAGTGTATGGCGCGGATCTGATACGCAGTATTTT	NA	TRBV30	TRBJ2-3	once
CASSLVLTTASSGNTIYF	TGTGCCAGCAGCTTAGTATTAACGACAGCCAGCTCTGGAAACACCATATATTTT	NA	TRBV7-9	TRBJ1-3	NA
CATSAGVETQYF	TGTGCCACCTCTGCAGGGGTCGAGACCCAGTACTTC	NA	TRBV19	TRBJ2-5	NA
CASPQAAPGGDSPLHF	TGTGCCTCCCCACAGGCTGCGCCAGGGGGCGATTCACCCCTCCACTTT	TRBD1	TRBV30	TRBJ1-6	NA
CASRPVSGGAETQYF	TGTGCCAGCAGACCCGTCAGCGGGGGGGCGGAGACCCAGTACTTC	TRBD2	TRBV5-4	TRBJ2-5	NA
CASSLSGSSYEQYF	TGTGCCAGCAGCTTGAGCGGGAGCTCCTACGAGCAGTACTTC	TRBD2	TRBV11-3	TRBJ2-7	NA
CAWTTGVGNTEAFF	TGTGCCTGGACAACAGGGGTTGGGAACACTGAAGCTTTCTTT	TRBD1	TRBV30	TRBJ1-1	NA
CAIRGRDLPTDTQYF	TGTGCCATCAGAGGCCGGGATTTACCCACAGATACGCAGTATTTT	NA	TRBV10-3	TRBJ2-3	NA
CASSIAKFSYNEQFF	TGTGCCAGTAGTATAGCCAAATTCTCCTACAATGAGCAGTTCTTC	NA	TRBV19	TRBJ2-1	NA
CASRVAPGQDYEQYF	TGTGCCAGCAGGGTGGCACCGGGACAGGATTACGAGCAGTACTTC	TRBD1	TRBV7-6	TRBJ2-7	NA
CASSPTPQGYYEQYF	TGTGCCAGCAGCCCCACCCCACAGGGATACTACGAGCAGTACTTC	NA	TRBV11-2	TRBJ2-7	NA
CASSWGGLQETQYF	TGTGCCAGCAGCTGGGGGGGTTTGCAAGAGACCCAGTACTTC	TRBD2	TRBV5-6	TRBJ2-5	NA
CASALTGEGYGYTF	TGTGCCAGCGCTCTGACAGGCGAAGGCTATGGCTACACCTTC	NA	TRBV7-3	TRBJ1-2	NA
CASSETVRGELFF	TGTGCCAGCAGTGAAACGGTCCGCGGGGAGCTGTTTTTT	NA	TRBV6-1	TRBJ2-2	NA
CASSPHRVSNTEAFF	TGTGCCAGCAGCCCCCACAGGGTATCTAACACTGAAGCTTTCTTT	NA	TRBV4-2	TRBJ1-1	once
CASSSGLARFEEQFF	TGTGCCAGCAGCTCCGGACTAGCGAGATTCGAGGAGCAGTTCTTC	TRBD2	TRBV11-3	TRBJ2-1	NA
CAISDQGTGHPSYNEQFF	TGTGCCATCAGTGACCAGGGGACAGGGCACCCCTCCTACAATGAGCAGTTCTTC	TRBD1	TRBV10-3	TRBJ2-1	NA
CAITQGAGGGYTF	TGTGCCATCACCCAGGGGGCAGGAGGAGGCTACACCTTC	TRBD1	TRBV10-3	TRBJ1-2	NA
CAWRQREANYEQYF	TGTGCCTGGAGGCAGCGGGAGGCCAATTACGAGCAGTACTTC	TRBD2	TRBV30	TRBJ2-7	NA
CASSRTGVGYGYTF	TGTGCCAGCAGCCGGACAGGGGTTGGTTATGGCTACACCTTC	TRBD1	TRBV11-1	TRBJ1-2	NA
CASSEYRVFHEQFF	TGTGCCAGCAGTGAATATCGAGTATTTCATGAGCAGTTCTTC	NA	TRBV25-1	TRBJ2-1	once
CASTRQDNTEAFF	TGTGCCAGCACCCGACAGGACAACACTGAAGCTTTCTTT	NA	TRBV6-6	TRBJ1-1	NA
CASSLTGAQEKLFF	TGCGCCAGCAGCCTGACAGGGGCGCAGGAAAAACTGTTTTTT	TRBD1	TRBV5-1	TRBJ1-4	NA
CASSLSQGMNTEAFF	TGCGCCAGCAGCTTGTCACAGGGTATGAACACTGAAGCTTTCTTT	NA	TRBV5-1	TRBJ1-1	NA
CASSPSDTRGYTF	TGTGCCAGCTCACCCTCAGACACGCGCGGCTACACCTTC	NA	TRBV18	TRBJ1-2	NA
CASLKTGTGTYEQYF	TGTGCCAGCCTAAAAACCGGGACAGGAACCTACGAGCAGTACTTC	TRBD1	TRBV28	TRBJ2-7	NA
CASNPDRVGEKLFF	TGCGCCAGCAACCCCGACAGGGTAGGAGAAAAACTGTTTTTT	TRBD1	TRBV4-1	TRBJ1-4	NA
CASSVDSLVNTEAFF	TGTGCCAGCAGCGTAGATTCTCTTGTAAACACTGAAGCTTTCTTT	NA	TRBV9	TRBJ1-1	once
CASSPIGRAGETQYF	TGTGCCAGCAGCCCCATAGGGAGGGCGGGAGAGACCCAGTACTTC	TRBD2	TRBV9	TRBJ2-5	NA
CASSRTGSGANVLTF	TGTGCCAGTAGTAGGACAGGGAGTGGGGCCAACGTCCTGACTTTC	TRBD1	TRBV19	TRBJ2-6	once
CASSYTGTGEQYF	TGCGCCAGCAGCTACACCGGGACAGGGGAGCAGTACTTC	TRBD1	TRBV5-1	TRBJ2-4	NA
CASSERFRGGRTEAFF	TGTGCCAGCAGTGAACGATTCCGAGGGGGCAGGACTGAAGCTTTCTTT	TRBD1	TRBV6-1	TRBJ1-1	few
CATSRARGGYGYTF	TGTGCCACCAGCAGAGCGCGGGGGGGTTATGGCTACACCTTC	NA	TRBV15	TRBJ1-2	once
CAWRRENTEAFF	TGTGCCTGGAGGAGGGAAAACACTGAAGCTTTCTTT	NA	TRBV30	TRBJ1-1	NA
CASSFARAGETQYF	TGTGCCAGCAGCTTTGCCAGGGCTGGGGAGACCCAGTACTTC	NA	TRBV7-8	TRBJ2-5	once
CSVAAQAYNEQFF	TGCAGCGTTGCGGCACAGGCGTACAATGAGCAGTTCTTC	NA	TRBV29-1	TRBJ2-1	NA